Here is one T cell receptor beta chain with its context. What it recognizes is unknown. TCRdb processed the 5' RACE reads again and assigns one entry to each CDR3 protein, with no DNA. Its listing shows roughly 120,000 distinct CDR3 sequences. The data are from a study of T cells expressing NK-cell markers. Points from the study as a whole: The study found dominant NKG2C+ clonotypes at roughly 1.0-7.5% of CD8+ T cells in six donors. Four of the donors also had these clonotypes leading their CD3+CD56-NKG2C+ fraction.

CDR1 and CDR2 from the germline V gene are MNHEY and SVGEGT. The CDR3 consists of 12 residues. The sequencing input was blood T cells: a sorted CD56 or NKG2C T cell subset, CD4+ or CD8+ T cells, or bulk PBMC T cells (not recorded which). The chain combines TRBV6-2 or TRBV6-3 with TRBJ1-1. This receptor was identified in a woman aged 18 to 75 in good health. CDR3 amino acids: CASSYDRNGAFF.